This T cell receptor beta chain was sequenced during a study of blood T cell repertoires in COVID-19. Across the study: T cells, B-cell-depleted T cells, or PBMCs provided the cDNA or gDNA that served as material.

In the original processing: Amplification from reference gene primers served as the basis for estimated nucleated cell counts. Profiling relied on immunoSEQ multiplex PCR, and the TCRdb table lists in-frame clones only, not all of them. V and J calls and clone size come straight from that table; D and trimming were deduced from the DNA. Of about 170,000 clones listed, roughly 80% are singletons. This clone showed up just once. V was trimmed by 8 bases and J by 1 base, leaving 18 bases between them. CDR3 length equals 16 residues. Germline-derived CDR1 and CDR2 are LGHDT and YNNKEL (reference sequence). During active infection, Seattle patients enrolled and were then monitored through disease.

This sequence originates from a woman older than 75 with COVID-19, enrolled during active disease. This sequence joins TRBV3-1 (or the pseudogene TRBV3-2) and TRBJ1-3; weak D call: TRBD1 (5 bases). Sample: peripheral blood. This chain's CDR3 is CASSSMAGGSGNTIYF. The CDR3 coding sequence is TGTGCCAGCTCCTCGATGGCCGGGGGTTCTGGAAACACCATATATTTT.